This TCR beta chain appears in the sequencing data of a study of Graves' ophthalmopathy and Graves' hyperthyroidism. This clonotype has more than one count but fewer than ten. In donors with ophthalmopathy, activity was moderate-to-severe, with CAS ≥3, NOSPECS ≥4 and duration under 3 months. Patients were excluded if they had other autoimmune diseases or uncontrolled infections, and likewise if pregnancy or lactation applied. Germline V gene sequence: CDR1 MGHRA, CDR2 YSYEKL. The germline V and J ends were trimmed by 1 base and 2 bases, with 9 bases remaining between them. The CDR3 extends over 16 amino acids. Amplification from RNA transcripts yielded the TCR beta CDR3 regions. A first-round RT-PCR used HTBI primers, followed by a second-round multiplex PCR. Each CDR3 protein gets one entry after TCRdb re-called the multiplex PCR reads with MiXCR. The sample includes some 250,000 distinct CDR3 sequences, less than 55% of them seen just once.

This chain uses TRBV4-1 with TRBJ2-6; TRBD2 might be the D (5 bases). The receptor's source is an adult man with Graves' ophthalmopathy. Sequenced material: peripheral blood. CDR3 loop: CASSQVVGAGANVLTF. The DNA of the CDR3 is TGCGCCAGCAGCCAAGTTGTGGGAGCTGGGGCCAACGTCCTGACTTTC.